This TCR beta chain was obtained from a study of blood T cell repertoires in COVID-19. For the study at large: Donors in the United States, Italy and Spain gave samples during acute or convalescent COVID-19. Sample material is recorded as cDNA or gDNA derived from T cells, B-cell-depleted T cells, or PBMCs.

The CDR3 totals 13 residues. Germline loops: CDR1 MNHEY, CDR2 SVGAGI. The V end lost 6 bases, the J end lost 4 bases, and 10 bases lay between the germline ends. About this clone: Other DNA sequences from this sample encode an identical CDR3 as well.

Generated by immunoSEQ multiplex PCR, the TCRdb table keeps only in-frame clones and is missing some. Among 450,000 to 500,000 clones listed, 70% to 90% were seen once. The chain is built from TRBV6-5 and TRBJ1-5; tentative D call: TRBD1 (5 bases). The sequence came from a human donor in a cohort sampled during active COVID-19. The sample comprised peripheral blood. The CDR3 region has the DNA TGTGCCAGCAGACTCGGGGGAAATCAGCCCCAGCATTTT. Its protein is CASRLGGNQPQHF.